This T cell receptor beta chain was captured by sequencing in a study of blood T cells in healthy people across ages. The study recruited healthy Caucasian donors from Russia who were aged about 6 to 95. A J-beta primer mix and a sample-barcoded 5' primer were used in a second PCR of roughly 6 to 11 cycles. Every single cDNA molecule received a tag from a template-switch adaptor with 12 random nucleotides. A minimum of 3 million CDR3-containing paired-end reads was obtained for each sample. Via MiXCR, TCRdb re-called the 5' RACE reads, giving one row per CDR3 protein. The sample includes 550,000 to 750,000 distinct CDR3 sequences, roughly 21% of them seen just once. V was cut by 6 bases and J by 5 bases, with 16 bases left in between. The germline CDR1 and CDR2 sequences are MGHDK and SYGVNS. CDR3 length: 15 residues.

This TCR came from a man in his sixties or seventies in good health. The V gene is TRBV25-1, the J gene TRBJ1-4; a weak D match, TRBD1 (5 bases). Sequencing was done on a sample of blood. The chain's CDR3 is CASRPPGTLNEKLFF. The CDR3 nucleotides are TGTGCCAGCAGACCCCCCGGGACGTTAAATGAAAAACTGTTTTTT.